The 24 T cell receptor beta chains below were found in one sample sequenced in a study of T-cell reconstitution after alpha-beta-depleted transplantation in children. Molecular barcoding with unique molecular identifiers was used for the TCRbeta library. MiXCR was run by TCRdb on the PCR reads, yielding one entry per CDR3 protein. The repertoire holds some 390,000 distinct CDR3 sequences, 20% seen once, with 3.5% to 4% in the top ten. The sample was PBMCs from the stem cell graft donor, taken from the stem cell graft. The receptor set was obtained from a human donor who donated a stem cell graft to a child with acute myeloid leukemia.

This clonotype came up many times. Here the CDR3 reads CSVGGDSSYEQYF. The CDR3 DNA reads TGCAGCGTTGGGGGGGACAGCAGCTACGAGCAGTACTTC. The chain joins TRBV29-1 to TRBJ2-7, with D possibly matching TRBD1 (7 bases). V was pared by 4 bases and J by 3 bases, with 13 bases between. This CDR3 is 13 amino acids long. Germline lookup yields CDR1 SQVTM and CDR2 ANQGSEA.

CDR3 sequence reads: CASSFRDRVSNQPQHF. CDR3 in DNA: TGTGCCAGCAGTTTCCGGGACAGGGTTAGCAATCAGCCCCAGCATTTT. The rearrangement joins TRBV6-5 to TRBJ1-5; 9 bases match TRBD1. The J segment lost 0 bases and the V segment lost 4 bases, leaving 4 bases of the junction unmatched. This CDR3 is built from 16 residues. Germline V gives CDR1 MNHEY, CDR2 SVGAGI.

The chain employs TRBV7-9 and TRBJ2-7; D possibly corresponds to TRBD2 (6 bases). V gave up 5 bases and J gave up 2 bases, with 16 bases separating them. The CDR3 contains 15 residues. Germline CDR1 is SEHNR and CDR2 is FQNEAQ (reference sequence). The CDR3 sequence: CASSTRDSSPYEQYF. The CDR3 DNA follows: TGTGCCAGCAGCACAAGGGACTCTTCCCCCTACGAGCAGTACTTC.

V and J are TRBV29-1 and TRBJ2-7, with TRBD1 identical over 9 bases. V dropped 7 bases and J dropped 1; count of bases not matched to a gene: 5. The CDR3 is 13 amino acids. From germline, CDR1 is SQVTM and CDR2 ANQGSEA. CDR3 in amino acids: CSAGQGISYEQYF. In DNA, the CDR3 is TGCAGCGCCGGACAGGGGATTTCCTACGAGCAGTACTTC.

This clonotype was observed a handful of times. V gene TRBV20-1 combines with J gene TRBJ2-7; D uncertain. The CDR3 is 9 amino acids. The germline CDR1 and CDR2 sequences are DFQATT and SNEGSKA (reference sequence). DNA of the CDR3: TGCAGGTGCGAATACGAGCAGTACTTC. Translating gives CRCEYEQYF.

V and J are TRBV10-3 and TRBJ1-1, with 7 bases identical to TRBD1. The CDR3 runs to 14 residues. After removal of 5 bases from V and 3 bases from J, the junction contained 6 bases not matched to a gene. Germline CDR1 ENHRY, CDR2 SYGVKD. CDR3 nucleotides: TGTGCCATCAGTTTCGAGGGGGCTGACACTGAAGCTTTCTTT. It is translated as CAISFEGADTEAFF.

The chain employs TRBV30 and TRBJ2-3; D may be TRBD1 or TRBD2 (6 bases each). Germline V lookup: CDR1 GTSNPN, CDR2 SVGIG (reference sequence). CDR3 length: 15 amino acids. Trimming shortened V by 1 base and J by 2 bases, and 13 bases separated the two germline ends. CDR3 sequence (DNA): TGTGCCTGGAGTGGGACGGGGGCCCACACAGATACGCAGTATTTT. Translating gives CAWSGTGAHTDTQYF.

The V and J genes are TRBV19 and TRBJ2-3; TRBD2 aligns across 13 bases. Germline CDR1 is LNHDA and CDR2 is SQIVND (reference sequence). The CDR3 has 18 amino acids. After removal of 5 bases from V and 1 base from J, the junction contained 9 bases not matched to a gene. The CDR3 DNA reads TGTGCCAGTAGTGTGGAACTAGCGGGAGGGCCGGGCACAGATACGCAGTATTTT. Translation: CASSVELAGGPGTDTQYF. Combining the CDR3 with reference TRBV19 and TRBJ2-3 gives the whole variable domain DGGITQSPKYLFRKEGQNVTLSCEQNLNHDAMYWYRQDPGQGLRLIYYSQIVNDFQKGDIAEGYSVSREKKESFPLTVTSAQKNPTAFYLCASSVELAGGPGTDTQYFGPGTRLTVL.

This clonotype was seen more than once but under ten times. V gene TRBV28 combines with J gene TRBJ2-7, with D possibly matching TRBD1 (5 bases). Germline CDR1 is MDHEN and CDR2 is SYDVKM. This CDR3 has 12 residues. V was clipped by 3 bases and J by 9 bases, with 12 bases between them. In nucleotides, the CDR3 is TGTGCCAGCAGTTTGCCAGGGTCCGGGCAGTACTTC. This sequence encodes CASSLPGSGQYF.

This clonotype was counted at least ten times. The V and J genes are TRBV7-9 and TRBJ1-1, with TRBD1 identical over 7 bases. Germline V CDR1 and CDR2: SEHNR, FQNEAQ (reference sequence). With V trimmed by 7 bases and J by 1 base, 3 bases remained unmatched. The CDR3 has 13 amino acids. DNA of the CDR3: TGTGCCAGCACCAGGACAGGGAACACTGAAGCTTTCTTT. It yields the protein CASTRTGNTEAFF.

The chain recombines TRBV20-1 with TRBJ2-5; no definite D call. The CDR3 contains 15 residues. Germline CDR1 DFQATT, CDR2 SNEGSKA (reference sequence). V lost 4 bases and J lost 1, with 16 bases in between. CDR3 nucleotides: TGCAGTGCTACCCGACCCAGGTGGGGCCAAGAGACCCAGTACTTC. Its translation: CSATRPRWGQETQYF.

The table lists this clonotype with a few counts. The chain links TRBV29-1 to TRBJ2-1; 13 nucleotides agree with TRBD2. Per germline, CDR1 SQVTM and CDR2 ANQGSEA. J gave up 1 base and V 5 bases, and 5 bases lay outside the gene matches. This CDR3 comprises 16 residues. The CDR3 DNA sequence: TGCAGCGTTCGCGGGACTAGCGGGAAATCCTACAATGAGCAGTTCTTC. Its translation is CSVRGTSGKSYNEQFF.

V gene TRBV12-3 or TRBV12-4 combines with J gene TRBJ1-5; possible D gene TRBD1, 6 bases. The CDR3 contains 17 residues. Trimming took off 0 bases at V and 0 bases at J, with 12 bases between the two ends. CDR3: CASSLALGGPSNQPQHF. The CDR3 DNA follows: TGTGCCAGCAGTTTAGCGCTGGGGGGGCCTAGCAATCAGCCCCAGCATTTT.

The table lists this clonotype with many counts. The rearrangement links TRBV12-3 or TRBV12-4 to TRBJ2-7, with 11 positions matching TRBD1. J lost 4 bases, V lost 4 bases, and 6 bases had no gene match. This CDR3 has 15 residues. The CDR3 DNA reads as TGTGCCAGCAGTTCCGGGACAGGGGGATATTACGAGCAGTACTTC. Translating it yields CASSSGTGGYYEQYF.

V is TRBV29-1 and J is TRBJ2-1; the match to TRBD1 covers 9 bases. J gave up 5 bases and V 8 bases, and 10 bases lay outside the gene matches. From germline, CDR1 is SQVTM and CDR2 ANQGSEA. The CDR3 loop spans 14 amino acids. CDR3 amino acids: CSYTHRGLHNEQFF. DNA for the CDR3: TGCAGCTATACTCACAGGGGGCTACACAATGAGCAGTTCTTC.

This clonotype was observed a handful of times. V is TRBV20-1 and J is TRBJ2-1, with 16 bases lining up with TRBD2. This CDR3 comprises 17 residues. With V trimmed by 6 bases and J by 4 bases, 9 bases remained unmatched. CDR1 is DFQATT, CDR2 SNEGSKA, per germline (reference sequence). CDR3 sequence reads: CSARGLAGGGPYNEQFF. In nucleotides, the CDR3 is TGCAGTGCCCGGGGACTAGCGGGAGGGGGGCCTTACAATGAGCAGTTCTTC.

The V gene is TRBV5-1, the J gene TRBJ2-5; a possible D gene is TRBD1 (5 bases). CDR1 and CDR2 (germline): SGHRS, YFSETQ. The CDR3 contains 15 residues. Trimming stripped 3 bases from V and 3 bases from J, with 15 bases between. The CDR3 nucleotides are TGCGCCAGCAGCTCGACAGATGCTGGTAAAGAGACCCAGTACTTC. This codes for CASSSTDAGKETQYF.

The rearrangement uses TRBV4-1 and TRBJ2-3; 9 bases fit TRBD1. Germline CDR1 reads MGHRA; CDR2 reads YSYEKL. The J segment lost 7 bases and the V segment lost 2 bases, leaving 13 bases of the junction unmatched. The CDR3 contains 17 residues. CDR3 DNA: TGCGCCAGCAGCCAAAAAACGGAAGGGACAGGGCTTCATACGCAGTATTTT. Its protein is CASSQKTEGTGLHTQYF.

This clonotype has more than one count but fewer than ten. This rearrangement joins TRBV20-1 to TRBJ2-7, with 8 bases fitting TRBD2. Germline assignment: CDR1 DFQATT and CDR2 SNEGSKA (reference sequence). Losses at the gene ends were 3 bases for V and 4 bases for J; bases not matched to a gene: 11. CDR3 size: 15 residues. The CDR3 region has the DNA TGCAGTGCTAGGGGGCTGGCGGGAGGTAGTTACGAGCAGTACTTC. This sequence encodes CSARGLAGGSYEQYF.

This clonotype has only a few counts. The CDR3 DNA reads TGTGCCAGCAGCTTTGACAGATACACCGGGGAGCTGTTTTTT. The encoded protein is CASSFDRYTGELFF. The V gene is TRBV13, the J gene TRBJ2-2; D may be TRBD1 (5 bases). The germline V and J ends were trimmed by 3 bases and 3 bases, with 8 bases remaining between them. CDR3 length: 14 amino acids. CDR1 is PRHDT and CDR2 is FYEKMQ in the germline V gene (reference sequence).

This clonotype appeared a few times. The chain employs TRBV12-3 or TRBV12-4 and TRBJ2-1; 15 nucleotides line up with TRBD2. Trimming removed 9 bases from V and 6 bases from J; junction bases left unmatched: 9. This CDR3 contains 16 residues. The CDR3 nucleotides read TGTGCCAGGAGCGGAAGGACTAGCGGGAGGGCCAATGAGCAGTTCTTC. As protein: CARSGRTSGRANEQFF.

This clonotype was recorded at least ten times. The V call is TRBV20-1, the J call TRBJ2-2; 10 bases agree with TRBD2. The CDR3 totals 16 residues. Germline CDR1 and CDR2: DFQATT and SNEGSKA (reference sequence). The junction had 4 bases not matched to a gene; V was cut back by 0 bases and J by 3 bases. The CDR3 nucleotides read TGCAGTGCTAGAGATCCGCTAGCGGGAGACACCGGGGAGCTGTTTTTT. It translates to CSARDPLAGDTGELFF.

CDR3: CASSPGQGNNSPLHF. In DNA form, the CDR3 reads TGCGCCAGCAGCCCCGGACAGGGGAATAATTCACCCCTCCACTTT. The rearrangement links TRBV5-1 to TRBJ1-6; 9 bases map to TRBD1. J lost 5 bases, V lost 4 bases, and 4 bases had no gene match. This CDR3 spans 15 amino acids. Germline-derived CDR1 and CDR2 are SGHRS and YFSETQ.

CDR3 sequence (DNA): TGTGCCATCAGCGCCGCTAGGCTGTGGGACAATGAGCAGTTCTTC. Protein: CAISAARLWDNEQFF. The gene calls are TRBV10-3 and TRBJ2-1; no firm D call. The germline V and J ends were trimmed by 6 bases and 5 bases, with 17 bases remaining between them. The germline V gene encodes CDR1 ENHRY and CDR2 SYGVKD. The CDR3 length is 15 residues.